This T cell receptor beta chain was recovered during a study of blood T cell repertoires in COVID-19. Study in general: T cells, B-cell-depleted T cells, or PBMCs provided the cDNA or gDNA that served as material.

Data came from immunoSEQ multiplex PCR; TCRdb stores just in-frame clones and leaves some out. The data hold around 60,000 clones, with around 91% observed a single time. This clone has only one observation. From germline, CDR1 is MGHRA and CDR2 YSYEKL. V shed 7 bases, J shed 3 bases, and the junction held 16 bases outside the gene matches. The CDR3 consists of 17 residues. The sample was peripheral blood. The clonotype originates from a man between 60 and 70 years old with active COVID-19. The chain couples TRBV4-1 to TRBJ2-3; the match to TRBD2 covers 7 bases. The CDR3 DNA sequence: TGCGCCAGCACCCTGACTCTTGGCGGGAGTTCTACAGATACGCAGTATTTT. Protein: CASTLTLGGSSTDTQYF.